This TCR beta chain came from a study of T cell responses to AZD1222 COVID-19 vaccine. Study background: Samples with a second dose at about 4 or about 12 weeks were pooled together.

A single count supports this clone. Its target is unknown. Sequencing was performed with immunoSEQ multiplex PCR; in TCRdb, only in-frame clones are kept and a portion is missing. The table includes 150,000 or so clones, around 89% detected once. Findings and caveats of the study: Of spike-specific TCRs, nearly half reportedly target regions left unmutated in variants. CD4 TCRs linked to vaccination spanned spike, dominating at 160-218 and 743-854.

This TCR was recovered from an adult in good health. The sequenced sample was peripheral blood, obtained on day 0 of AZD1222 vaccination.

CDR3 loop: CASSYSGGFGNTIYF. CDR3 sequence (DNA): TGTGCCAGCAGTTACTCGGGGGGATTCGGTAACACCATATATTTT. The V call is TRBV6-5, the J call TRBJ1-3; the D gene is possibly TRBD1 (5 bases). This CDR3 region has 15 residues. Trimming removed 0 bases from V and 7 bases from J, with 13 bases in between. The germline V gene has CDR1 MNHEY and CDR2 SVGAGI.